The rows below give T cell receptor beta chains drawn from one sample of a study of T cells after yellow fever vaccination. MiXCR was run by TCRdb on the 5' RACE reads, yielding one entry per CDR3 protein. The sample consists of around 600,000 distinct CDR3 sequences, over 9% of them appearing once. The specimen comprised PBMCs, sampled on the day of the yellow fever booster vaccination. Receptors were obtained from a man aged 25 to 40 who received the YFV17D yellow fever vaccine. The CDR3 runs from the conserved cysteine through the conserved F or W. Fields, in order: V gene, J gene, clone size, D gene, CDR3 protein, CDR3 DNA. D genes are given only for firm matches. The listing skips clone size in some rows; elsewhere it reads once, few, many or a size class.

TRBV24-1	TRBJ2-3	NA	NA	CATSDAAGAGTDTQYF	TGTGCCACCAGTGATGCTGCGGGGGCGGGTACAGATACGCAGTATTTT
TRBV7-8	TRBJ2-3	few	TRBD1	CASRIQGARADTQYF	TGTGCCAGCAGGATCCAGGGGGCGCGAGCAGATACGCAGTATTTT
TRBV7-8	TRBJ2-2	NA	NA	CASSPREITGELFF	TGTGCCAGCAGCCCCCGGGAAATCACCGGGGAGCTGTTTTTT
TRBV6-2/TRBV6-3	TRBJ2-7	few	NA	CASMGTTAYEQYF	TGTGCCAGCATGGGGACAACCGCCTACGAGCAGTACTTC
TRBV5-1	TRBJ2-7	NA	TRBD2	CASSLEAGGPWEQYF	TGCGCCAGCAGCTTGGAGGCGGGAGGCCCTTGGGAGCAGTACTTC
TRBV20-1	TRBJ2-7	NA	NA	CSARDPTNEQYF	TGCAGTGCTAGAGATCCCACGAACGAGCAGTACTTC
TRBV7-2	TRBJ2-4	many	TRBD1	CASSFSRQGDIQYF	TGTGCCAGCAGCTTCTCAAGACAGGGCGACATTCAGTACTTC
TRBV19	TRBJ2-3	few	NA	CASRVRTPSTDTQYF	TGTGCCAGTAGGGTCCGGACCCCTAGCACAGATACGCAGTATTTT
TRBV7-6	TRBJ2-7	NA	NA	CASSLVEEEQYF	TGTGCCAGCAGCTTAGTTGAGGAAGAGCAGTACTTC
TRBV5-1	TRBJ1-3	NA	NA	CASSTGRSSGNTIYF	TGCGCCAGCAGCACAGGACGGAGCTCTGGAAACACCATATATTTT
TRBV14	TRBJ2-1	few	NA	CASSQETRVYRSEQFF	TGTGCCAGCAGCCAAGAAACCCGGGTCTACCGTTCTGAGCAGTTCTTC
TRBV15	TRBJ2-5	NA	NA	CATSRGLGLGEETQYF	TGTGCCACCAGCAGAGGGTTGGGACTGGGCGAAGAGACCCAGTACTTC
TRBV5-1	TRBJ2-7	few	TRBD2	CASSPGGSVTTGEQYF	TGCGCCAGCAGCCCCGGGGGGTCGGTCACTACTGGCGAGCAGTACTTC
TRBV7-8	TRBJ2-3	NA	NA	CASSLESRLITDTQYF	TGTGCCAGCAGCTTAGAGTCCCGGCTCATCACAGATACGCAGTATTTT
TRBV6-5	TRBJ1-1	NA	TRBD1	CASSQGGQAFF	TGTGCCAGCAGTCAGGGGGGGCAAGCTTTCTTT
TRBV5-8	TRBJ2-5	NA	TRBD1	CASRRDSQETQYF	TGTGCCAGCAGACGGGACAGCCAAGAGACCCAGTACTTC
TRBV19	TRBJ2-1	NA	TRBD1	CASSTRGYNEQFF	TGTGCCAGTAGTACCAGGGGGTACAATGAGCAGTTCTTC
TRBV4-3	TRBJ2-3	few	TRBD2	CASSQGLAGAEDTQYF	TGCGCCAGCAGCCAAGGGCTAGCGGGAGCTGAAGATACGCAGTATTTT
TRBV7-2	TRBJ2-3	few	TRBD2	CASSSGGMDTQYF	TGTGCCAGCAGTTCGGGAGGGATGGATACGCAGTATTTT
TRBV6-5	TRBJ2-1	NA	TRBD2	CASSLALADYNEQFF	TGTGCCAGCAGTTTGGCGCTAGCGGATTACAATGAGCAGTTCTTC
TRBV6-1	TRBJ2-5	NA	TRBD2	CASRGGEWETQYF	TGTGCCAGCAGGGGGGGGGAATGGGAGACCCAGTACTTC
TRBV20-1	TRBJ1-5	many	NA	CSVPDVFNQPQHF	TGCAGTGTCCCTGACGTCTTCAATCAGCCCCAGCATTTT
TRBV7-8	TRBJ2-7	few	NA	CASSLPRDYEQYF	TGTGCCAGCAGCTTACCCAGGGACTACGAGCAGTACTTC
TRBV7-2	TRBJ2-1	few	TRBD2	CASSLEARLAYNEQFF	TGTGCCAGCAGCTTAGAAGCCAGACTAGCGTACAATGAGCAGTTCTTC
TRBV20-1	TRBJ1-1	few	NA	CSARDSSRGMNTEAFF	TGCAGTGCTAGAGACTCCTCCCGGGGAATGAACACTGAAGCTTTCTTT
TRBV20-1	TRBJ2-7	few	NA	CSARDLRGDRSRNEQYF	TGCAGTGCTAGAGATCTACGGGGGGACAGGTCAAGAAACGAGCAGTACTTC
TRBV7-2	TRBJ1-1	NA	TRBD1	CASSQQGSGTEAFF	TGTGCCAGCAGCCAACAGGGGAGTGGGACTGAAGCTTTCTTT
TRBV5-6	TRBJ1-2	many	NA	CASSSATGNGYTF	TGTGCCAGCAGCTCTGCCACAGGGAATGGCTACACCTTC
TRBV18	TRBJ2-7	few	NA	CASSPSSDSSYEQYF	TGTGCCAGCTCACCTTCTAGCGACTCCTCCTACGAGCAGTACTTC
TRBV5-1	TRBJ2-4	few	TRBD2	CASSTIAGVENIQYF	TGCGCCAGCAGCACGATAGCGGGAGTGGAAAACATTCAGTACTTC
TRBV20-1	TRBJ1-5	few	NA	CSARGGINQPQHF	TGCAGTGCTAGAGGGGGGATCAATCAGCCCCAGCATTTT
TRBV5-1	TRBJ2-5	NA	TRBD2	CASSLVRTSGSRETQYF	TGCGCCAGCAGCTTGGTTCGCACTAGCGGGAGTAGAGAGACCCAGTACTTC
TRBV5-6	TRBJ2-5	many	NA	CASSQEIREKTQYF	TGTGCCAGCAGCCAAGAGATTCGGGAAAAGACCCAGTACTTC
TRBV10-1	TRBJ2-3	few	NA	CASREGTTDTQYF	TGCGCCAGCAGAGAAGGGACCACAGATACGCAGTATTTT
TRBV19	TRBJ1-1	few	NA	CASSQTTMNTEAFF	TGTGCCAGTAGCCAGACAACGATGAACACTGAAGCTTTCTTT
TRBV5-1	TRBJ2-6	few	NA	CASSLETGFRANVLTF	TGCGCCAGCAGCTTGGAAACGGGATTCAGGGCCAACGTCCTGACTTTC
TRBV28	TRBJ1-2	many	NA	CASSPGDYGYTF	TGTGCCAGCAGCCCGGGGGACTATGGCTACACCTTC
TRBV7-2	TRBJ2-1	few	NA	CASSPWSQGRNEQFF	TGTGCCAGCAGCCCGTGGAGTCAAGGAAGGAATGAGCAGTTCTTC
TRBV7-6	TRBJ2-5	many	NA	CASSLAPGETQYF	TGTGCCAGCAGCTTAGCTCCGGGAGAGACCCAGTACTTC
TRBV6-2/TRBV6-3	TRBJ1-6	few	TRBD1	CASSYSRTGERSPLHF	TGTGCCAGCAGTTACTCCAGGACAGGGGAGCGTTCACCCCTCCACTTT